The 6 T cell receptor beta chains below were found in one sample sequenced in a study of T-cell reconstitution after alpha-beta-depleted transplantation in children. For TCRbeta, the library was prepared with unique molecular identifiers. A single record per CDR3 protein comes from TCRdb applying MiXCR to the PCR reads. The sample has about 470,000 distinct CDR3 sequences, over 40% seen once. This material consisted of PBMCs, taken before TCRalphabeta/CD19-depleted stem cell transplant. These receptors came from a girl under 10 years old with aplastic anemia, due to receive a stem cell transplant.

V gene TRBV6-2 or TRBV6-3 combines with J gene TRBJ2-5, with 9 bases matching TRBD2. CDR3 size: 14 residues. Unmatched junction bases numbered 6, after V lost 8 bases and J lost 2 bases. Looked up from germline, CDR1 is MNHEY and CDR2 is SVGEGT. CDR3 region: CASVLAGRQETQYF. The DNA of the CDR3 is TGTGCCAGCGTGCTAGCGGGGCGACAAGAGACCCAGTACTTC.

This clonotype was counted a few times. The DNA for the CDR3 is TGCAGTGTGGTGGGGCCTGGAAACACCATATATTTT. This codes for CSVVGPGNTIYF. The chain recombines TRBV20-1 with TRBJ1-3; tentative D call: TRBD1 (5 bases). Looked up from germline, CDR1 is DFQATT and CDR2 is SNEGSKA (reference sequence). This CDR3 is 12 amino acids long. Between the trimmed V and J ends, which lost 7 bases and 2 bases, there was a span of 9 bases.

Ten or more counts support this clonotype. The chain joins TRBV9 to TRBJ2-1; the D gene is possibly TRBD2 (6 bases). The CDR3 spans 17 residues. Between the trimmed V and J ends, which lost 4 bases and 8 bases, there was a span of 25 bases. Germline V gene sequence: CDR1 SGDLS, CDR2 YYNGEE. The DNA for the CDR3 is TGTGCCAGCAGCCTCCGGCCTCGCGGGATTGAGTATGATGAGCAGTTCTTC. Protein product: CASSLRPRGIEYDEQFF.

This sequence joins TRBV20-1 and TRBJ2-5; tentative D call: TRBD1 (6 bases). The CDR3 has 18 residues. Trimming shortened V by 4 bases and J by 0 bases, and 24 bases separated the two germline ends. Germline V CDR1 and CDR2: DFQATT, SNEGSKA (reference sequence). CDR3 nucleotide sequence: TGCAGTGCTACCCTGGATTGGCAGGGACAACCGTACCAAGAGACCCAGTACTTC. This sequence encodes CSATLDWQGQPYQETQYF.

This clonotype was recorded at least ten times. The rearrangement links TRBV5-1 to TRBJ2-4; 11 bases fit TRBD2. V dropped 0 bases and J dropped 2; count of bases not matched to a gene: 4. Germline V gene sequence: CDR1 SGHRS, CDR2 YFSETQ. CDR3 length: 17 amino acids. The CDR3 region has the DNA TGCGCCAGCAGCTTGGGACTAGCGGGACGTACCAAAAACATTCAGTACTTC. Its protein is CASSLGLAGRTKNIQYF.

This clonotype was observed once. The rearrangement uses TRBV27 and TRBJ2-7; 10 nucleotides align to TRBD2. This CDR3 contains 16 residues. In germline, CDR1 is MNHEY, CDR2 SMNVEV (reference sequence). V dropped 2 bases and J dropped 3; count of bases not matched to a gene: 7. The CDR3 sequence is CASSLNPASGSYEQYF. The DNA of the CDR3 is TGTGCCAGCAGTTTAAATCCCGCTAGCGGGAGCTACGAGCAGTACTTC.